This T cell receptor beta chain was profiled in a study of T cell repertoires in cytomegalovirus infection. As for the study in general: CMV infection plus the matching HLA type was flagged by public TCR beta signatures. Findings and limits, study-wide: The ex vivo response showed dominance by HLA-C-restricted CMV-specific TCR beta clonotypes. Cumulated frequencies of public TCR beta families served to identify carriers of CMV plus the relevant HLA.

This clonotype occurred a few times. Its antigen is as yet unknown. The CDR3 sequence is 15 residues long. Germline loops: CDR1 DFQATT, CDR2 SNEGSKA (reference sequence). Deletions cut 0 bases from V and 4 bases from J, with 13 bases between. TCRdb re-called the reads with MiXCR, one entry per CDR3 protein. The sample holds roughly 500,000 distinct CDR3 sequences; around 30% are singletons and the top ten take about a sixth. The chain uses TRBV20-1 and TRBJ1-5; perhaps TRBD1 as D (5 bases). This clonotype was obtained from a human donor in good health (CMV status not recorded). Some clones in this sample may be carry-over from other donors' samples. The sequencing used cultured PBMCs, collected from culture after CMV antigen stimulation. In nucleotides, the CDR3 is TGCAGTGCTAGAGATAGGGGACGCCTTAATCAGCCCCAGCATTTT. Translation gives CSARDRGRLNQPQHF.